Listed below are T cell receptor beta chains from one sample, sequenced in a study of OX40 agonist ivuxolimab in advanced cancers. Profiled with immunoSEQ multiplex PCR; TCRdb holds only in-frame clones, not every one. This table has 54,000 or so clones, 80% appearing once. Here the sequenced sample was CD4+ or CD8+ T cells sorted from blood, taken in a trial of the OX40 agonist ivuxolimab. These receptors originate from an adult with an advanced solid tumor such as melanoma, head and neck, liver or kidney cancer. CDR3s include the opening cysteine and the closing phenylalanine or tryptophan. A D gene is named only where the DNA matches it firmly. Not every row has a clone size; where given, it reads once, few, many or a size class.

CDR3 protein: CASSYRTGQETQYF
CDR3 DNA: TGTGCCAGCAGTTATCGGACAGGACAAGAGACCCAGTACTTC
V gene: TRBV6-6
D gene: TRBD1
J gene: TRBJ2-5
clone size: NA

CDR3 protein: CASSLESGEGNEQFF
CDR3 DNA: TGTGCCAGCAGCTTAGAGTCGGGTGAGGGCAATGAGCAGTTCTTC
V gene: TRBV7-2
D gene: NA
J gene: TRBJ2-1
clone size: NA

CDR3 protein: CASSYRANNEQFF
CDR3 DNA: TGTGCCAGCAGTTACAGGGCGAACAATGAGCAGTTCTTC
V gene: TRBV6-6
D gene: NA
J gene: TRBJ2-1
clone size: NA

CDR3 protein: CASSQDWTSGYEQYF
CDR3 DNA: TGCGCCAGCAGCCAAGATTGGACTAGCGGCTACGAGCAGTACTTC
V gene: TRBV4-1
D gene: TRBD2
J gene: TRBJ2-7
clone size: NA

CDR3 protein: CASSPRGRGQETQYF
CDR3 DNA: TGTGCCAGCTCACCACGAGGGAGGGGACAAGAGACCCAGTACTTC
V gene: TRBV18
D gene: TRBD2
J gene: TRBJ2-5
clone size: once

CDR3 protein: CAISAGYEQYF
CDR3 DNA: TGTGCCATCAGTGCAGGCTACGAGCAGTACTTC
V gene: TRBV10-3
D gene: NA
J gene: TRBJ2-7
clone size: NA

CDR3 protein: CASSDPGRYGYTF
CDR3 DNA: TGTGCCAGCAGTGACCCAGGCCGCTATGGCTACACCTTC
V gene: TRBV6-1
D gene: NA
J gene: TRBJ1-2
clone size: few

CDR3 protein: CAWSGTSGSGVYF
CDR3 DNA: TGTGCCTGGAGTGGGACTAGCGGGAGTGGGGTCTACTTC
V gene: TRBV30
D gene: TRBD2
J gene: TRBJ2-7
clone size: few

CDR3 protein: CASSQTTGTGGRFNEKLFF
CDR3 DNA: TGTGCCAGCAGTCAGACTACCGGGACAGGGGGACGGTTTAACGAAAAACTGTTTTTT
V gene: TRBV7-9
D gene: TRBD1
J gene: TRBJ1-4
clone size: NA

CDR3 protein: CASSQGGPRNF
CDR3 DNA: TGCGCCAGCAGTCAAGGGGGGCCCCGTAACTTC
V gene: TRBV23-1
D gene: NA
J gene: TRBJ2-5
clone size: NA

CDR3 protein: CASSLGGTTDTQYF
CDR3 DNA: TGTGCCAGCAGCTTAGGGGGGACCACAGATACGCAGTATTTT
V gene: TRBV7-8
D gene: NA
J gene: TRBJ2-3
clone size: NA